What follows are 8 T cell receptor beta chains derived from one specimen sequenced in a study of beta chain features in type 1 diabetes. Study-level results: Patients with Type 1 diabetes showed moderately but significantly shorter TCRB CDR3s in all four CD4+ subsets.

Antigen specificity for these receptors is unknown. As every portion of the isolated RNA was reverse transcribed, the sequencing read expressed TCRB transcripts. This table comes from immunoSEQ multiplex PCR, and its TCRdb copy is limited to in-frame clones, with some not included. In the table there are hundreds of thousands of clones, 13% of which are singletons. What was sequenced was naive CD4+ T cells from blood. These receptors all come from a man between 18 and 35 years old with type 1 diabetes.

This clone turned up a few times. The chain has TRBV30 and TRBJ2-7; a weak D match, TRBD2 (5 bases). Germline lookup yields CDR1 GTSNPN and CDR2 SVGIG (reference sequence). The CDR3 consists of 15 residues. The germline V and J ends were trimmed by 0 bases and 6 bases, with 18 bases remaining between them. CDR3 nucleotides: TGTGCCTGGAGTGTAAGGGCGGGCAGGAGTAGCGAGCAGTACTTC. Translation: CAWSVRAGRSSEQYF.

This clone appeared a few times. The rearrangement joins TRBV5-6 to TRBJ2-2; D not certain. Germline V gene sequence: CDR1 SGHDT, CDR2 YYEEEE. Deletions cut 1 base from V and 1 base from J, with 5 bases between. CDR3 length equals 14 residues. CDR3 residues: CASSLYRNTGELFF. In nucleotides, the CDR3 is TGTGCCAGCAGCTTGTACAGGAACACCGGGGAGCTGTTTTTT.

The chain carries TRBV15 and TRBJ1-5, with a possible D match to TRBD1 (6 bases). CDR1 and CDR2 (germline): LNHNV, YYDKDF (reference sequence). The CDR3 totals 15 residues. V shed 3 bases and J shed 5 bases, with 14 bases lying between them. CDR3 region: CATSRGQGLDQPQHF. CDR3 bases: TGTGCCACCAGCAGGGGCCAGGGGCTAGATCAGCCCCAGCATTTT.

About this clone itself: Other DNA sequences in this specimen translate into the identical CDR3. J is TRBJ2-5 and V is TRBV6-6, with TRBD1 identical over 7 bases. Trimming cost V 6 bases and J 5 bases; bases outside gene matches: 6. Germline CDR1 is MNHNY and CDR2 is SVGAGI (reference sequence). The CDR3 contains 13 residues. The CDR3 DNA sequence: TGTGCCAGCAGGCGTACAGGGGTTGAGACCCAGTACTTC. Protein: CASRRTGVETQYF.

This clone showed up just a few times. The genes are TRBV7-2 and TRBJ1-1; D remains unclear. CDR3 length equals 13 residues. Germline CDR1 reads SGHTA; CDR2 reads FQGNSA. V gave up 7 bases and J gave up 2 bases, with 11 bases separating them. The CDR3 DNA follows: TGTGCCAGCACGGGCGCCGGTAACACTGAAGCTTTCTTT. It is translated as CASTGAGNTEAFF. Filled out from reference TRBV7-2 and TRBJ1-1, the complete variable domain reads GAGVSQSPSNKVTEKGKDVELRCDPISGHTALYWYRQSLGQGLEFLIYFQGNSAPDKSGLPSDRFSAERTGGSVSTLTIQRTQQEDSAVYLCASTGAGNTEAFFGQGTRLTVV.

The genes are TRBV2 and TRBJ2-5; 8 bases line up with TRBD1. This CDR3 region has 14 residues. Germline V lookup: CDR1 SNHLY, CDR2 FYNNEI. V shed 6 bases and J 5 bases; nucleotides not matched to a gene: 8. The CDR3 DNA reads as TGTGCCAGCAGACCGGACAGGGCGCTCGAGACCCAGTACTTC. Translating gives CASRPDRALETQYF.

In its sample, this clone was seen a few times. The V call is TRBV5-1, the J call TRBJ2-7; 7 bases line up with TRBD1. The CDR3 is 15 residues long. V was clipped by 0 bases and J by 0 bases; unmatched bases: 3. Germline V lookup: CDR1 SGHRS, CDR2 YFSETQ. CDR3 in DNA: TGCGCCAGCAGCTTGGCCTGGGACAGCTCCTACGAGCAGTACTTC. This sequence encodes CASSLAWDSSYEQYF.

The chain links TRBV18 to TRBJ1-1; D perhaps matches TRBD1 (5 bases). CDR3 length: 15 residues. CDR1 and CDR2 (germline): KGHSH, LQKENI. V was shortened by 1 base and J by 0 bases, with 9 bases between the two germline ends. The CDR3 spells CASSPLGAMNTEAFF. The CDR3 DNA reads as TGTGCCAGCTCACCACTAGGGGCCATGAACACTGAAGCTTTCTTT.